These 30 T cell receptor beta chains came from one sample sequenced in a study of long-term antiretroviral therapy in people with HIV. Samples were assayed with immunoSEQ v3.0 at survey level. Using immunoSEQ multiplex PCR, the repertoire was profiled, and TCRdb retains in-frame clones only, with some absent. The table lists more than 20,000 clones, around four fifths of them singletons. This specimen consisted of unsorted PBMCs, obtained 3 years after starting antiretroviral therapy. The receptors were gathered from a man aged 18 to 30 with HIV.

Here the CDR3 DNA reads TGTGCCAGCAGTGAATTTTTAGCGGGGGGGCCAGATACGCAGTATTTT. It specifies CASSEFLAGGPDTQYF. The chain is built from TRBV6-1 and TRBJ2-3; TRBD2 matches 11 bases. The germline CDR1 and CDR2 sequences are MNHNS and SASEGT. The CDR3 is 16 amino acids. Trimming cost V 2 bases and J 4 bases; bases outside gene matches: 5.

This chain uses TRBV5-6 with TRBJ2-3, with no clear D. The germline V gene has CDR1 SGHDT and CDR2 YYEEEE. Trimming cost V 2 bases and J 1 base, with 8 bases left between them. CDR3 length: 14 amino acids. DNA for the CDR3: TGTGCCAGCAGCTTTAACATCCGCACAGATACGCAGTATTTT. Encoded protein: CASSFNIRTDTQYF.

This chain uses TRBV2 with TRBJ2-3, with TRBD2 as a possible D gene (5 bases). The V gene's germline CDR1 is SNHLY and CDR2 FYNNEI. The V end lost 11 bases, the J end lost 4 bases, and 13 bases lay between the germline ends. The CDR3 totals 12 residues. The CDR3 reads CAGPPGADTQYF. The CDR3 DNA is TGTGCCGGGCCCCCCGGGGCAGATACGCAGTATTTT. Combining the CDR3 with reference TRBV2 and TRBJ2-3 gives the whole variable domain EPEVTQTPSHQVTQMGQEVILRCVPISNHLYFYWYRQILGQKVEFLVSFYNNEISEKSEIFDDQFSVERPDGSNFTLKIRSTKLEDSAMYFCAGPPGADTQYFGPGTRLTVL.

This clone was found a few times. The V gene is TRBV7-9, the J gene TRBJ1-3; D is unresolved. Trimming took 5 bases from V and 0 from J, leaving 11 bases between them. The CDR3 is 15 amino acids. Germline lookup yields CDR1 SEHNR and CDR2 FQNEAQ (reference sequence). The CDR3 nucleotides are TGTGCCAGCAGCGCGGACGGTAGCTCTGGAAACACCATATATTTT. Translating it yields CASSADGSSGNTIYF.

The chain links TRBV18 to TRBJ1-2; no clear D gene. The V end lost 4 bases, the J end lost 7 bases, and 10 bases lay between the germline ends. The CDR3 runs to 12 residues. CDR1 is KGHSH, CDR2 LQKENI, per germline. This CDR3 reads CASSQDRSGYTF. Here the CDR3 DNA reads TGTGCCAGCTCACAGGACCGGAGTGGCTACACCTTC.

The V and J genes are TRBV5-4 and TRBJ1-1; no definite D call. The CDR3 consists of 13 residues. Trimming took 4 bases from V and 3 from J, leaving 10 bases between them. The germline V gene encodes CDR1 SGHNT and CDR2 YYREEE (reference sequence). CDR3 loop: CASSAGPDTEAFF. The CDR3 DNA is TGTGCCAGCAGCGCCGGGCCAGACACTGAAGCTTTCTTT.

V and J are TRBV6-1 and TRBJ1-2, with D tentatively TRBD1 (6 bases). Germline V gives CDR1 MNHNS, CDR2 SASEGT. This CDR3 has 14 residues. V dropped 5 bases and J dropped 6 bases, with 16 bases sitting between them. CDR3 residues: CASSIQGHRDGYTF. CDR3 nucleotide sequence: TGTGCCAGCAGTATCCAGGGGCATAGGGATGGCTACACCTTC.

This clone has just one count. This rearrangement joins TRBV4-2 to TRBJ2-2; D is possibly TRBD2 (6 bases). CDR1 is LGHNA, CDR2 YNFKEQ, per germline. V lost 4 bases and J 3 bases, leaving 9 bases between the germline ends. The CDR3 has 14 amino acids. CDR3 nucleotide sequence: TGTGCCAGCAGCCGTAGCGGATACACCGGGGAGCTGTTTTTT. This codes for CASSRSGYTGELFF.

This chain joins TRBV2 and TRBJ2-4, with D possibly being TRBD2 (5 bases). Germline-derived CDR1 and CDR2 are SNHLY and FYNNEI. The CDR3 covers 13 residues. V lost 3 bases, J lost 9 bases, and 12 bases lay in between. The CDR3 coding sequence is TGTGCCAGCAGTGACGGGATTAAGAGCATTCAGTACTTC. It codes for CASSDGIKSIQYF.

This sequence joins TRBV7-9 and TRBJ2-1; 11 bases are a match to TRBD2. The CDR3 has 18 amino acids. The J segment lost 3 bases and the V segment lost 0 bases, leaving 7 bases of the junction unmatched. Germline lookup yields CDR1 SEHNR and CDR2 FQNEAQ (reference sequence). CDR3 bases: TGTGCCAGCAGCTTAGCGCAGGCTAGCGGGGGGATCTACAATGAGCAGTTCTTC. Its translation is CASSLAQASGGIYNEQFF.

The genes are TRBV2 and TRBJ1-3, with D unresolved. The germline V gene encodes CDR1 SNHLY and CDR2 FYNNEI. This CDR3 has 13 amino acids. Trimming took 8 bases from V and 2 from J, leaving 10 bases between them. In DNA, the CDR3 is TGTGCCAGCTTTGGATATCCTGGAAACACCATATATTTT. Its translation is CASFGYPGNTIYF.

The chain carries TRBV10-3 and TRBJ1-4; unclear D gene. The germline V and J ends were trimmed by 0 bases and 4 bases, with 6 bases remaining between them. The CDR3 is made up of 14 amino acids. Germline values: CDR1 ENHRY, CDR2 SYGVKD. CDR3: CAISESTRNEKLFF. The CDR3 nucleotides are TGTGCCATCAGTGAGTCGACCCGTAATGAAAAACTGTTTTTT.

V gene TRBV19 combines with J gene TRBJ1-1; D not certain. Germline V gene data show CDR1 as LNHDA and CDR2 as SQIVND (reference sequence). Trimming shortened V by 8 bases and J by 0 bases, and 13 bases separated the two germline ends. The CDR3 totals 14 residues. The CDR3 DNA reads TGTGCCAGTCGAGACTACTCTTTGAACACTGAAGCTTTCTTT. As protein: CASRDYSLNTEAFF.

The chain combines TRBV5-1 with TRBJ2-1; 8 bases agree with TRBD1. Germline CDR1 reads SGHRS; CDR2 reads YFSETQ. The trim removed 7 bases at V and 3 bases at J, leaving 12 bases unmatched. CDR3 size: 16 residues. The DNA of the CDR3 is TGCGCCAGCTCAAGGCAGACAGGGGCGAACTACAATGAGCAGTTCTTC. Protein: CASSRQTGANYNEQFF.

V gene TRBV7-3 combines with J gene TRBJ2-3; 8 bases are shared with TRBD2. The length of the CDR3 is 15 residues. J was trimmed by 1 base and V by 5 bases; bases with no gene match: 5. The germline gives CDR1 SGHTA, CDR2 FQGTGA. CDR3 region: CASSRTGGGTDTQYF. CDR3 in DNA: TGTGCCAGCAGCCGAACCGGGGGGGGCACAGATACGCAGTATTTT.

The rearrangement uses TRBV11-2 and TRBJ2-2, with D perhaps matching TRBD1 (5 bases). The germline V and J ends were trimmed by 3 bases and 0 bases, with 11 bases remaining between them. Germline loops: CDR1 SGHAT, CDR2 FQNNGV. The CDR3 covers 16 residues. The DNA of the CDR3 is TGTGCCAGCAGCTTGACAGAGTTCGCGAACACCGGGGAGCTGTTTTTT. Translation gives CASSLTEFANTGELFF.

This clone has just a few counts. This chain links TRBV21-1 with TRBJ1-5; TRBD1 is taken as the D call from the table, unchecked against the DNA. TRBV21-1 counts as a pseudogene. The CDR3 spans 16 residues. The CDR3 coding sequence is TGTGCCAGCAGCAGGGAGACAGGCTACAACAATCAGCCCCAGCATTTT. This codes for CASSRETGYNNQPQHF.

The V gene is TRBV5-4, the J gene TRBJ1-6, with a weak D call TRBD1 (5 bases). CDR3 length: 15 amino acids. V shed 4 bases and J shed 7 bases, with 15 bases lying between them. Per germline, CDR1 SGHNT and CDR2 YYREEE (reference sequence). The DNA of the CDR3 is TGTGCCAGCAGCATAACGGGACTGATAAATTCACCCCTCCACTTT. This gives the protein CASSITGLINSPLHF.

The CDR3 coding sequence is TGTGCCAGCAGTCCACAGGGTCCGGACACTGAAGCTTTCTTT. Its translation is CASSPQGPDTEAFF. The rearrangement links TRBV6-1 to TRBJ1-1, with TRBD1 as a possible D gene (6 bases). The CDR3 covers 14 residues. V gave up 5 bases and J gave up 3 bases, with 13 bases separating them. Germline V CDR1 and CDR2: MNHNS, SASEGT.

V usage is TRBV28 and J usage is TRBJ2-1; 8 bases align to TRBD1. The CDR3 covers 13 residues. Germline loops: CDR1 MDHEN, CDR2 SYDVKM. The junction had 7 bases not matched to a gene; V was cut back by 5 bases and J by 10 bases. This CDR3 is CASSPTGEFEQFF. CDR3 in DNA: TGTGCCAGCAGTCCGACAGGGGAATTCGAGCAGTTCTTC.

This sequence joins TRBV28 and TRBJ2-2; maybe TRBD1 (6 bases). The germline V gene encodes CDR1 MDHEN and CDR2 SYDVKM. The germline V and J ends were trimmed by 6 bases and 0 bases, with 11 bases remaining between them. This CDR3 spans 15 amino acids. CDR3 DNA: TGTGCCAGCAGACCCGGGACACCGAACACCGGGGAGCTGTTTTTT. This gives the protein CASRPGTPNTGELFF.

The chain has TRBV19 and TRBJ1-5; 11 bases fit TRBD1. CDR3 size: 17 residues. The germline CDR1 and CDR2 sequences are LNHDA and SQIVND (reference sequence). J lost 4 bases, V lost 7 bases, and 12 bases had no gene match. The CDR3 loop reads CASTLNPGQGGNQPQHF. In DNA, the CDR3 is TGTGCCAGTACCCTCAACCCGGGACAGGGGGGGAATCAGCCCCAGCATTTT.

The chain joins TRBV7-9 to TRBJ1-1, with D maybe TRBD1 (6 bases). CDR3 length: 17 residues. Germline-derived CDR1 and CDR2 are SEHNR and FQNEAQ (reference sequence). Trimming removed 1 base at V and 3 bases at J, with 18 bases between. The CDR3 bases are TGTGCCAGCAGCTTAGTTTACCCTAGCGGGACACACACTGAAGCTTTCTTT. Amino acid sequence: CASSLVYPSGTHTEAFF.

The chain couples TRBV19 to TRBJ1-5, with unresolved D. CDR1 and CDR2 (germline): LNHDA, SQIVND (reference sequence). V was shortened by 5 bases and J by 2 bases, with 7 bases between the two germline ends. The CDR3 has 13 amino acids. CDR3 DNA: TGTGCCAGTAGTGCAACCGGCAATCAGCCCCAGCATTTT. It is translated as CASSATGNQPQHF.

The rearrangement links TRBV19 to TRBJ1-1, with 9 bases identical to TRBD1. Germline V gives CDR1 LNHDA, CDR2 SQIVND (reference sequence). The ends lost 5 bases at V and 4 bases at J; junction bases unmatched: 8. The CDR3 has 15 amino acids. CDR3 amino acids: CASSVRDREGTEAFF. The CDR3 DNA reads TGTGCCAGTAGTGTCCGGGACAGGGAGGGCACTGAAGCTTTCTTT.

The chain links TRBV2 to TRBJ2-6, with unresolved D. CDR1 is SNHLY, CDR2 FYNNEI, per germline. This CDR3 contains 17 residues. V was shortened by 3 bases and J by 1 base, with 13 bases between the two germline ends. The CDR3, as DNA: TGTGCCAGCAGTGAGATGGTCCCAAGATCTGGGGCCAACGTCCTGACTTTC. This translates into CASSEMVPRSGANVLTF.

The chain carries TRBV7-6 and TRBJ2-2; tentatively, D is TRBD1 (5 bases). Trimming took off 3 bases at V and 6 bases at J, with 11 bases between the two ends. This CDR3 comprises 14 residues. Germline-derived CDR1 and CDR2 are SGHVS and FNYEAQ. DNA of the CDR3: TGTGCCAGCAGCTTGGGGCATTCCGCCGGGGAGCTGTTTTTT. Its translation: CASSLGHSAGELFF.

The V gene is TRBV19, the J gene TRBJ1-5; 10 bases are a match to TRBD1. Germline lookup yields CDR1 LNHDA and CDR2 SQIVND (reference sequence). The CDR3 is 18 amino acids. V dropped 7 bases and J dropped 0; count of bases not matched to a gene: 12. CDR3: CASTRLRQGAGSNQPQHF. The CDR3, as DNA: TGTGCCAGTACTCGATTGCGACAGGGGGCAGGTAGCAATCAGCCCCAGCATTTT.

The genes are TRBV9 and TRBJ1-2; D remains unclear. Germline CDR1 SGDLS, CDR2 YYNGEE. V was pared by 5 bases and J by 8 bases, with 10 bases between. This CDR3 has 11 residues. The CDR3 DNA is TGTGCCAGCAGTTCGGCCATGGGCTACACCTTC. Its protein is CASSSAMGYTF.

The chain combines TRBV9 with TRBJ2-3; D may be TRBD1 (6 bases). V was clipped by 3 bases and J by 3 bases, with 8 bases between them. Germline V gives CDR1 SGDLS, CDR2 YYNGEE. The length of the CDR3 is 13 residues. The chain's CDR3 is CASSEQGTDTQYF. The CDR3 DNA follows: TGTGCCAGCAGCGAACAGGGAACAGATACGCAGTATTTT.